This T cell receptor (beta chain) was sequenced in a study of radiation and T cells in renal cell carcinoma. CDR1 is MGHRA, CDR2 YSYEKL, per germline. Trimming took 0 bases from V and 3 from J, leaving 9 bases between them. CDR3 length equals 15 residues. Regarding time point: blood 4 weeks post-SBRT, at nephrectomy. The sample's treatment: 15 Gy SBRT to primary tumor, nephrectomy 4 weeks later. Some clones are missing from TCRdb's copy, which holds only in-frame ones; the method was immunoSEQ multiplex PCR. Of about 83,000 clones in the sample, less than 85% were seen once. The chain employs TRBV4-1 and TRBJ1-5; a weak D match, TRBD1 (6 bases). The specimen comprised blood, sampled from a patient whose treatment included radiotherapy and nephrectomy. This TCR came from a woman in her fifties or sixties with renal cell carcinoma. The CDR3 here is CASSQDGQYNQPQHF. The CDR3 nucleotides read TGCGCCAGCAGCCAAGACGGACAGTACAATCAGCCCCAGCATTTT.